The sequence of this T cell receptor beta chain was determined in a study of T cells in localized non-small cell lung cancer. Sequencing used immunoSEQ multiplex PCR; TCRdb keeps in-frame clones, though not all of them. The sample lists about 92,000 clones, approximately 91% occurring once. V was pared by 6 bases and J by 4 bases, with 15 bases between. Germline V gene lookup returns CDR1 SNHLY and CDR2 FYNNEI. The CDR3 consists of 15 residues. The rearrangement links TRBV2 to TRBJ2-2, with D perhaps assigned TRBD1 or TRBD2 (5 bases each). The sequence was obtained from a woman aged 40 to 75 with stage II squamous cell lung carcinoma. The specimen was PBMCs, collected before any cancer treatment. CDR3 DNA: TGTGCCAGCAGGGTGATTGGGGGTCCCACCGGGGAGCTGTTTTTT. Its translation: CASRVIGGPTGELFF.